Presented here are 21 T cell receptor beta chains from one specimen sequenced in a study of cytomegalovirus exposure and HLA in healthy donors. Use of 60 Vbeta and 13 Jbeta primers characterized the PCR. Using immunoSEQ multiplex PCR, the repertoire was profiled, and TCRdb retains in-frame clones only, with some absent. The sample includes over 90,000 clones, 70% to 90% of them seen just once. The sample was PBMCs. Every receptor here comes from a man aged 35 to 55 in good health and CMV-seronegative.

The chain couples TRBV29-1 to TRBJ2-7, with a tentative D call TRBD1 (6 bases). Germline lookup yields CDR1 SQVTM and CDR2 ANQGSEA. The V end was cut by 6 bases, the J end by 4 bases, with 16 bases between. CDR3 length: 13 residues. CDR3 DNA: TGCAGCGTAGGCGACAGGATCAATTACGAGCAGTACTTC. Translating gives CSVGDRINYEQYF.

The V and J genes are TRBV7-2 and TRBJ2-2; a possible D gene is TRBD2 (7 bases). Germline lookup yields CDR1 SGHTA and CDR2 FQGNSA. The CDR3 has 17 residues. Trimming shortened V by 2 bases and J by 6 bases, and 19 bases separated the two germline ends. The CDR3 DNA reads as TGTGCCAGCAGCTTAAGATCGGCGGGGGCGGGGGCCGGGGAGCTGTTTTTT. Its protein is CASSLRSAGAGAGELFF. Drawing the rest from reference TRBV7-2 and TRBJ2-2, the complete variable domain is GAGVSQSPSNKVTEKGKDVELRCDPISGHTALYWYRQSLGQGLEFLIYFQGNSAPDKSGLPSDRFSAERTGGSVSTLTIQRTQQEDSAVYLCASSLRSAGAGAGELFFGEGSRLTVL.

The chain links TRBV5-4 to TRBJ2-7; TRBD2 aligns across 11 bases. The CDR3 consists of 14 residues. Trimming at V came to 5 bases and at J to 6 bases, leaving 7 bases not matched to a gene. CDR1 is SGHNT, CDR2 YYREEE, per germline (reference sequence). The CDR3 nucleotides read TGTGCCAGCAGGTTAGCGGGGGGGCCCCTCGAGCAGTACTTC. Its protein product is CASRLAGGPLEQYF.

V usage is TRBV7-9 and J usage is TRBJ2-1; D perhaps matches TRBD2 (6 bases). The CDR3 extends over 16 amino acids. V dropped 4 bases and J dropped 8 bases, with 21 bases sitting between them. CDR1 SEHNR and CDR2 FQNEAQ come from the germline V gene (reference sequence). The CDR3, as DNA: TGTGCCAGCAGCTCGTGGACGAAGATGGAGGGCGATGAGCAGTTCTTC. It encodes CASSSWTKMEGDEQFF.

V usage is TRBV29-1 and J usage is TRBJ1-5; possible D gene TRBD1, 6 bases. The CDR3 length is 14 residues. The V end lost 7 bases, the J end lost 9 bases, and 22 bases lay between the germline ends. Germline CDR1 and CDR2: SQVTM and ANQGSEA. This chain's CDR3 is CSARWGGRETPQHF. DNA of the CDR3: TGCAGCGCCCGGTGGGGGGGGCGCGAAACGCCCCAGCATTTT.

The gene calls are TRBV9 and TRBJ2-2; 12 bases are a match to TRBD1. The CDR3 extends over 16 amino acids. With 4 bases clipped from V and 7 bases from J, the junction kept 8 bases outside the gene matches. Germline V gene sequence: CDR1 SGDLS, CDR2 YYNGEE. The CDR3 DNA is TGTGCCAGCAGCCCTCCGGGACAGGGGGCCGTCGGGGAGCTGTTTTTT. Protein product: CASSPPGQGAVGELFF.

This clone was observed a few times. V gene TRBV27 combines with J gene TRBJ2-1; D uncertain. Germline loops: CDR1 MNHEY, CDR2 SMNVEV (reference sequence). V was cut by 2 bases and J by 0 bases, with 5 bases left in between. This CDR3 is built from 14 residues. The DNA of the CDR3 is TGTGCCAGCAGTTTAACCAGCTCCTACAATGAGCAGTTCTTC. Protein product: CASSLTSSYNEQFF.

This chain links TRBV9 with TRBJ2-3, with 7 bases that match TRBD1. Germline V gene sequence: CDR1 SGDLS, CDR2 YYNGEE. The J segment lost 2 bases and the V segment lost 0 bases, leaving 3 bases of the junction unmatched. The CDR3 runs 15 residues. CDR3 residues: CASSVGGTATDTQYF. CDR3 DNA: TGTGCCAGCAGCGTAGGGGGGACAGCCACAGATACGCAGTATTTT.

The CDR3 sequence: CASSPYTGGNEKLFF. Written as DNA, the CDR3 is TGTGCCAGCAGCCCCTACACCGGAGGGAATGAAAAACTGTTTTTT. The rearrangement links TRBV11-2 to TRBJ1-4, with D unresolved. This CDR3 has 15 amino acids. Germline V lookup: CDR1 SGHAT, CDR2 FQNNGV. Trimming left V 5 bases short and J 5 bases short, with 15 bases between.

This chain connects TRBV30 to TRBJ2-2; no reliable D call. Germline lookup yields CDR1 GTSNPN and CDR2 SVGIG (reference sequence). The CDR3 covers 14 residues. The CDR3 coding sequence is TGTGCACGAACGCAGATGGCGAACACCGGGGAGCTGTTTTTT. Translation: CARTQMANTGELFF.

The gene calls are TRBV14 and TRBJ2-1; the match to TRBD2 covers 11 bases. The CDR3 is 18 amino acids. V lost 2 bases, J lost 8 bases, and 14 bases stayed unmatched. Germline lookup yields CDR1 SGHDN and CDR2 FVKESK. CDR3 sequence (DNA): TGTGCCAGCAGCCAACTACTAGCGGGGGCCGAGGGGGGCCATGAGCAGTTCTTC. It translates to CASSQLLAGAEGGHEQFF.

This sequence joins TRBV14 and TRBJ2-7; 8 bases agree with TRBD1. V lost 2 bases and J lost 2; bases outside the gene matches: 8. The CDR3 is 16 amino acids. CDR1 and CDR2 (germline): SGHDN, FVKESK. CDR3 sequence: CASSQRQGRNPYEQYF. The CDR3, as DNA: TGTGCCAGCAGCCAAAGACAGGGGAGGAACCCCTACGAGCAGTACTTC.

This chain uses TRBV7-6 with TRBJ1-2, with D perhaps matching TRBD1 (6 bases). CDR1 SGHVS and CDR2 FNYEAQ come from the germline V gene. Trimming shortened V by 4 bases and J by 7 bases, and 10 bases separated the two germline ends. The CDR3 consists of 12 residues. The CDR3 DNA reads as TGTGCCAGCAGCTCACCAGGGGTTGGCTACACCTTC. It yields the protein CASSSPGVGYTF.

V is TRBV5-1 and J is TRBJ1-3; D is unclear. The CDR3 contains 14 residues. The V end lost 0 bases, the J end lost 4 bases, and 8 bases lay between the germline ends. Germline V CDR1 and CDR2: SGHRS, YFSETQ. The CDR3 region is CASSLAGRGNTIYF. CDR3 DNA: TGCGCCAGCAGCTTGGCCGGTCGGGGAAACACCATATATTTT.

The rearrangement joins TRBV11-2 to TRBJ2-7; maybe TRBD1 (6 bases). The germline V and J ends were trimmed by 2 bases and 7 bases, with 6 bases remaining between them. Per germline, CDR1 SGHAT and CDR2 FQNNGV. This CDR3 comprises 11 residues. The CDR3 sequence: CASSLRGEQYF. In nucleotides, the CDR3 is TGTGCCAGCAGCTTAAGGGGGGAGCAGTACTTC. Filled out from reference TRBV11-2 and TRBJ2-7, the complete variable domain reads EAGVAQSPRYKIIEKRQSVAFWCNPISGHATLYWYQQILGQGPKLLIQFQNNGVVDDSQLPKDRFSAERLKGVDSTLKIQPAKLEDSAVYLCASSLRGEQYFGPGTRLTVT.

The V and J genes are TRBV6-1 and TRBJ2-7; the D gene is possibly TRBD1 (6 bases). The CDR3 sequence is 13 residues long. CDR1 and CDR2 from the germline V gene are MNHNS and SASEGT. Deletions cut 10 bases from V and 0 bases from J, with 13 bases between. The CDR3 nucleotides read TGTGCCACCCGGTGGGGGCCCTCCTACGAGCAGTACTTC. This gives the protein CATRWGPSYEQYF.

This sequence joins TRBV7-3 and TRBJ2-3, with D possibly matching TRBD1 (5 bases). In germline, CDR1 is SGHTA, CDR2 FQGTGA. The CDR3 length is 14 residues. V was shortened by 5 bases and J by 5 bases, with 14 bases between the two germline ends. In DNA, the CDR3 is TGTGCCAGCAGCCTCTCTGGGGCCGTAGATACGCAGTATTTT. It specifies CASSLSGAVDTQYF.

The chain couples TRBV27 to TRBJ1-1; D may be TRBD1 (6 bases). This CDR3 region has 16 residues. Germline CDR1 and CDR2: MNHEY and SMNVEV (reference sequence). V dropped 5 bases and J dropped 5 bases, with 21 bases sitting between them. This CDR3 is CASSRGGRGWGTEAFF. The CDR3 DNA is TGTGCCAGCAGTCGGGGGGGCAGGGGTTGGGGAACTGAAGCTTTCTTT.

This clone is a singleton in its sample. The chain joins TRBV10-2 to TRBJ2-7; no reliable D call. Germline loops: CDR1 WSHSY, CDR2 SAAADI. The length of the CDR3 is 11 residues. Between the trimmed V and J ends, which lost 5 bases and 2 bases, there was a span of 4 bases. This CDR3 is CASSPTYEQYF. In DNA, the CDR3 is TGCGCCAGCAGTCCAACCTACGAGCAGTACTTC.

This clone was counted between two and nine times. The chain joins TRBV19 to TRBJ1-1; unclear D gene. CDR3 size: 13 residues. V shed 6 bases and J shed 1 base, with 9 bases lying between them. Germline V gene data show CDR1 as LNHDA and CDR2 as SQIVND (reference sequence). The DNA of the CDR3 is TGTGCCAGTAGGAGAAACTCGAACACTGAAGCTTTCTTT. Its translation is CASRRNSNTEAFF.

The rearrangement uses TRBV2 and TRBJ2-5, with a tentative D call TRBD2 (6 bases). The CDR3 totals 13 residues. CDR1 is SNHLY and CDR2 is FYNNEI in the germline V gene. V was clipped by 8 bases and J by 4 bases, with 14 bases between them. DNA of the CDR3: TGTGCCAGCGTTCCCGGGGGTAGAGAGACCCAGTACTTC. Its protein is CASVPGGRETQYF.